The 26 T cell receptor beta chains reported below all come from one sample, sequenced in a study of blood T cells in healthy people across ages (dated by TCRdb to about 2015). The library was made by 5' RACE. The instrument given in TCRdb is Illumina HiSeq 2500. A second PCR of roughly 6 to 12 cycles was performed with a sample-barcoded 5' primer and a J-beta primer mix. The raw public data were reprocessed by TCRdb itself: fastp quality trimming at Q25, MiXCR clonotype calling, in-frame beta chains only. One record per CDR3 amino acid sequence lists the most common genes and DNA. The sample yields about 1.4 million distinct CDR3 sequences; almost 60% were counted once. The ten largest clones capture over 5.5% of the sample. The sample was blood. The source of these receptors is a man between 18 and 29 years old in good health.

The genes are TRBV15 and TRBJ2-2; 8 nucleotides align to TRBD2. J gave up 4 bases and V 2 bases, and 3 bases lay outside the gene matches. The CDR3 sequence is 15 residues long. The V gene's germline CDR1 is LNHNV and CDR2 YYDKDF (reference sequence). CDR3 in DNA: TGTGCCACCAGCAGACGTGGGACTAGCACCGGGGAGCTGTTTTTT. Encoded protein: CATSRRGTSTGELFF.

This rearrangement joins TRBV12-3 or TRBV12-4 to TRBJ2-1, with TRBD2 identical over 14 bases. The CDR3 is 16 residues long. The trim removed 6 bases at V and 4 bases at J, leaving 5 bases unmatched. In nucleotides, the CDR3 is TGTGCCAGCAGCCCGACTAGCGGGAGGGTTTACAATGAGCAGTTCTTC. Its protein is CASSPTSGRVYNEQFF.

This rearrangement joins TRBV7-9 to TRBJ1-5; TRBD1 agrees at 8 bases. After removal of 4 bases from V and 3 bases from J, the junction contained 8 bases not matched to a gene. Germline CDR1 is SEHNR and CDR2 is FQNEAQ (reference sequence). This CDR3 has 16 residues. Here the CDR3 DNA reads TGTGCCAGCAGCTCTTCGGCAGGGGGCCTCAATCAGCCCCAGCATTTT. It codes for CASSSSAGGLNQPQHF.

Only a few counts were recorded for this clonotype. The rearrangement uses TRBV5-1 and TRBJ2-3; D is perhaps TRBD2 (6 bases). The CDR3 totals 14 residues. V shed 4 bases and J shed 5 bases, with 14 bases lying between them. CDR1 and CDR2 from the germline V gene are SGHRS and YFSETQ. The CDR3 DNA sequence: TGCGCCAGCAGCCTCGGGGGTAGCCAAGATACGCAGTATTTT. Its protein is CASSLGGSQDTQYF. The variable domain in full, with the rest retrieved from reference TRBV5-1 and TRBJ2-3, is KAGVTQTPRYLIKTRGQQVTLSCSPISGHRSVSWYQQTPGQGLQFLFEYFSETQRNKGNFPGRFSGRQFSNSRSEMNVSTLELGDSALYLCASSLGGSQDTQYFGPGTRLTVL.

This chain connects TRBV2 to TRBJ2-6, with D possibly matching TRBD1 (6 bases). Per germline, CDR1 SNHLY and CDR2 FYNNEI. V lost 6 bases and J lost 0, with 12 bases in between. CDR3 length: 16 residues. The CDR3 DNA reads TGTGCCAGCAGCCCCGGACAGAACTCTGGGGCCAACGTCCTGACTTTC. Protein: CASSPGQNSGANVLTF.

This rearrangement joins TRBV25-1 to TRBJ2-5, with D perhaps TRBD2 (6 bases). CDR3 length: 13 amino acids. CDR1 and CDR2 from the germline V gene are MGHDK and SYGVNS. Between the trimmed V and J ends, which lost 1 base and 3 bases, there was a span of 6 bases. CDR3 nucleotides: TGTGCCAGCAGTGAATTAGCGGAAGAGACCCAGTACTTC. As protein: CASSELAEETQYF.

The chain has TRBV2 and TRBJ1-6, with 7 bases that match TRBD1. The CDR3 covers 17 residues. CDR1 and CDR2 (germline): SNHLY, FYNNEI. The trim removed 6 bases at V and 6 bases at J, leaving 14 bases unmatched. CDR3 in amino acids: CASRTMWTGPTNSPLHF. Written as DNA, the CDR3 is TGTGCCAGCAGGACTATGTGGACAGGCCCCACTAATTCACCCCTCCACTTT.

The J gene is TRBJ1-2, the V gene TRBV7-2; 10 positions match TRBD1. The CDR3 totals 14 residues. J was trimmed by 6 bases and V by 6 bases; bases with no gene match: 7. Germline CDR1 reads SGHTA; CDR2 reads FQGNSA. This CDR3 is CASSVGTGAHGYTF. The CDR3 nucleotides read TGTGCCAGCAGTGTCGGGACAGGGGCACATGGCTACACCTTC.

The chain links TRBV27 to TRBJ2-2; unclear D gene. Germline V gene lookup returns CDR1 MNHEY and CDR2 SMNVEV (reference sequence). The CDR3 is 13 residues long. Trimming cost V 5 bases and J 6 bases, with 10 bases left between them. The CDR3 is CASSLGFAGELFF. CDR3 bases: TGTGCCAGCAGTCTCGGTTTTGCCGGGGAGCTGTTTTTT.

V is TRBV7-2 and J is TRBJ2-7; D possibly corresponds to TRBD2 (6 bases). Trimming pared 1 base from V and 6 bases from J, leaving 10 bases between. CDR3 size: 13 residues. Germline lookup yields CDR1 SGHTA and CDR2 FQGNSA. The CDR3 DNA is TGTGCCAGCAGCTTAGAACTAGCTGTCGAGCAGTACTTC. Translation: CASSLELAVEQYF. The full variable domain, completed using reference TRBV7-2 and TRBJ2-7, is GAGVSQSPSNKVTEKGKDVELRCDPISGHTALYWYRQSLGQGLEFLIYFQGNSAPDKSGLPSDRFSAERTGGSVSTLTIQRTQQEDSAVYLCASSLELAVEQYFGPGTRLTVT.

The table lists this clonotype with a count of one. This rearrangement joins TRBV12-3 or TRBV12-4 to TRBJ1-1, with 8 positions matching TRBD1. With 6 bases clipped from V and 0 bases from J, the junction kept 15 bases outside the gene matches. CDR3 length equals 18 residues. In DNA, the CDR3 is TGTGCCAGCAGCAGTCGGTTCACACAGGGGGGGATGAACACTGAAGCTTTCTTT. This encodes CASSSRFTQGGMNTEAFF.

The chain uses TRBV28 and TRBJ1-2, with TRBD1 matching 8 bases. Germline assignment: CDR1 MDHEN and CDR2 SYDVKM. V gave up 6 bases and J gave up 6 bases; unmatched junction bases: 6. The CDR3 has 13 residues. DNA of the CDR3: TGTGCCAGCAGGATGACAGGGGAGGATGGCTACACCTTC. It translates to CASRMTGEDGYTF.

The J gene is TRBJ1-2, the V gene TRBV4-3; D might be TRBD1 (6 bases). Germline V lookup: CDR1 LGHNA, CDR2 YSLEER. V was pared by 1 base and J by 8 bases, with 17 bases between. There are 15 residues in the CDR3. CDR3 sequence reads: CASSQAGQGNWGYTF. The CDR3, as DNA: TGCGCCAGCAGCCAAGCGGGGCAGGGGAACTGGGGCTACACCTTC.

The chain employs TRBV4-3 and TRBJ2-2, with D unclear. Germline CDR1 reads LGHNA; CDR2 reads YSLEER. The V and J ends lost 1 base and 6 bases respectively, with 6 bases between them. The CDR3 contains 13 residues. CDR3 sequence (DNA): TGCGCCAGCAGCCAAGTATGGGCCGGGGAGCTGTTTTTT. Translated: CASSQVWAGELFF.

The chain joins TRBV10-2 to TRBJ2-7, with a possible D match to TRBD1 (6 bases). This CDR3 contains 14 residues. The V gene's germline CDR1 is WSHSY and CDR2 SAAADI. The V end was cut by 11 bases, the J end by 0 bases, with 17 bases between. The CDR3 protein is CAGGWGPSSYEQYF. CDR3 DNA sequence: TGCGCCGGGGGCTGGGGGCCTAGCTCCTACGAGCAGTACTTC.

The gene calls are TRBV2 and TRBJ2-7; 7 bases line up with TRBD2. Germline V gene lookup returns CDR1 SNHLY and CDR2 FYNNEI. The CDR3 contains 15 residues. V shed 2 bases and J 3 bases; nucleotides not matched to a gene: 7. The CDR3 loop is CASSERGLGVYEQYF. Here the CDR3 DNA reads TGTGCCAGCAGTGAAAGAGGACTAGGGGTCTACGAGCAGTACTTC.

In the case of this clonotype: The junction and the germline gene differ at one end; a read error may be behind it. The chain uses TRBV27 and TRBJ1-2; 8 bases are a match to TRBD1. There are 15 residues in the CDR3. Germline V gene data show CDR1 as MNHEY and CDR2 as SMNVEV (reference sequence). CDR3 sequence reads: CASSLSPTDRGGHTF. CDR3 bases: TGTGCCAGCAGTTTATCCCCCACCGACAGGGGTGGCCACACCTTC.

J is TRBJ2-5 and V is TRBV6-2 or TRBV6-3; D is possibly TRBD2 (6 bases). CDR1 is MNHEY, CDR2 SVGEGT, per germline. V lost 7 bases and J 2 bases, leaving 11 bases between the germline ends. The CDR3 extends over 13 amino acids. As DNA, the CDR3 is TGTGCCAGCATTCAGGGAGGTCAAGAGACCCAGTACTTC. The encoded protein is CASIQGGQETQYF.

Remarks on this clonotype: One junction end does not reproduce the germline sequence, and a read error may be involved. CDR3 nucleotide sequence: TGCAGCGGGAGAAGCACAGATGCGCAGTATTTT. Protein: CSGRSTDAQYF. This rearrangement joins TRBV29-1 to TRBJ2-3, with D hard to call. Germline-derived CDR1 and CDR2 are SQVTM and ANQGSEA. This CDR3 has 11 amino acids.

The CDR3 reads CARESKKRGANTGELFF. CDR3 DNA: TGTGCCAGAGAAAGTAAAAAGCGGGGCGCGAACACCGGGGAGCTGTTTTTT. V and J are TRBV21-1 and TRBJ2-2; the DNA was not compared with TRBD2, the D call given in the table. TRBV21-1 is a pseudogene. CDR3 length: 17 residues.

This chain joins TRBV12-3 or TRBV12-4 and TRBJ1-5; weak D call: TRBD1 (6 bases). The CDR3 spans 13 residues. V gave up 6 bases and J gave up 11 bases, with 17 bases separating them. CDR3 amino acids: CASSRAGDVSQHF. CDR3 sequence (DNA): TGTGCCAGCAGCCGAGCAGGGGATGTGTCCCAGCATTTT.

The chain couples TRBV12-5 to TRBJ2-5; no reliable D call. The DNA end is more similar to TRBJ2-7, so the J call may be wrong. The CDR3 totals 13 residues. In germline, CDR1 is LGHNT, CDR2 FRNRAP. Written as DNA, the CDR3 is TGTGCTAGTGGTGAAAATAGTGTCTACGAGCAGTACTTC. Its protein is CASGENSVYEQYF.

This clonotype showed up just a few times. The genes are TRBV4-3 and TRBJ2-4, with D hard to call. The CDR3 has 14 residues. Per the germline V gene, CDR1 is LGHNA and CDR2 is YSLEER. The germline V and J ends were trimmed by 0 bases and 5 bases, with 8 bases remaining between them. CDR3 DNA: TGCGCCAGCAGCCAAGAGGACGGCCAAAACATTCAGTACTTC. Its translation is CASSQEDGQNIQYF.

The V gene is TRBV6-5, the J gene TRBJ2-1; 7 bases fit TRBD2. In germline, CDR1 is MNHEY, CDR2 SVGAGI. CDR3 size: 11 residues. With 6 bases clipped from V and 10 bases from J, the junction kept 3 bases outside the gene matches. The CDR3 region has the DNA TGTGCCAGCAGCATGGGAGGGGAGCAGTTCTTC. It translates to CASSMGGEQFF.

V usage is TRBV4-3 and J usage is TRBJ2-7; 8 bases are a match to TRBD1. The germline gives CDR1 LGHNA, CDR2 YSLEER. This CDR3 contains 16 residues. The J segment lost 0 bases and the V segment lost 2 bases, leaving 6 bases of the junction unmatched. The CDR3 coding sequence is TGCGCCAGCAGCCAATACCGGACAGGGAGCTCCTACGAGCAGTACTTC. Its protein product is CASSQYRTGSSYEQYF.

The rearrangement joins TRBV6-5 to TRBJ2-4; D is perhaps TRBD2 (5 bases). Germline values: CDR1 MNHEY, CDR2 SVGAGI. CDR3 length: 13 amino acids. With 2 bases removed from V and 13 bases from J, the gap between germline ends came to 15 bases. CDR3 sequence (DNA): TGTGCCAGCAGTTACAGGGAAGGGAGAGAGCAGTACTTC. It is translated as CASSYREGREQYF.